A selection of T cell receptor beta chains follows, all from one sample in a study of patients and donors after allogeneic stem cell transplantation. From the RT-PCR reads, TCRdb called clonotypes with MiXCR, one entry per CDR3 protein. The table has about 410,000 distinct CDR3 sequences, 16% seen once. Source material: blood, either unsorted or a sorted T cell fraction (not recorded which). These receptors originate from a human donor who was either an allogeneic HSCT recipient or a stem cell or donor lymphocyte infusion donor (not recorded which). It is not recorded whose cells these are; they may come from a transplant donor. The CDR3 runs from the conserved cysteine through the conserved F or W. D genes are given only for firm matches. Size is omitted from some rows. Given values are once, few, many or a class for expanded clones.

clone size: many; V gene: TRBV11-2; D gene: NA; J gene: TRBJ1-1; CDR3 DNA: TGTGCCAGCAGCTACGACCCGAACACTGAAGCTTTCTTT; CDR3 protein: CASSYDPNTEAFF
clone size: NA; V gene: TRBV29-1; D gene: NA; J gene: TRBJ2-3; CDR3 DNA: TGCAGCGTTGAGGGCAGGTGGCGTACAGATACGCAGTATTTT; CDR3 protein: CSVEGRWRTDTQYF
clone size: NA; V gene: TRBV7-9; D gene: NA; J gene: TRBJ2-5; CDR3 DNA: TGTGCCAGCAGGTCAACGGGCCATGCCGGGGAGACCCAGTACTTC; CDR3 protein: CASRSTGHAGETQYF
clone size: NA; V gene: TRBV5-8; D gene: TRBD2; J gene: TRBJ2-5; CDR3 DNA: TGTGCCAGCAGCTTGCAACTAGCGGGGGGTCAAGAGACCCAGTACTTC; CDR3 protein: CASSLQLAGGQETQYF
clone size: many; V gene: TRBV3-1; D gene: NA; J gene: TRBJ2-1; CDR3 DNA: TGTGCCAGCAGCCCTCCGGGATTTGAGCAGTTCTTC; CDR3 protein: CASSPPGFEQFF
clone size: few; V gene: TRBV12-3/TRBV12-4; D gene: TRBD2; J gene: TRBJ2-1; CDR3 DNA: TGTGCCAGCAGTTTAGGGGGCGGGAGGACCTACAATGAGCAGTTCTTC; CDR3 protein: CASSLGGGRTYNEQFF
clone size: NA; V gene: TRBV6-2/TRBV6-3; D gene: NA; J gene: TRBJ1-2; CDR3 DNA: TGTGCCAGCAGTTACAACACCGCTTATGGCTACACCTTC; CDR3 protein: CASSYNTAYGYTF
clone size: once; V gene: TRBV6-1; D gene: NA; J gene: TRBJ1-2; CDR3 DNA: TGTGCCAGCAGTGAAGCGCAGGGCCACTATGGCTACACCTTC; CDR3 protein: CASSEAQGHYGYTF
clone size: NA; V gene: TRBV2; D gene: NA; J gene: TRBJ2-1; CDR3 DNA: TGTGCCAGCAGTGGTAAACAGGGTGGATACAATGAGCAGTTCTTC; CDR3 protein: CASSGKQGGYNEQFF
clone size: NA; V gene: TRBV12-3/TRBV12-4; D gene: NA; J gene: TRBJ1-1; CDR3 DNA: TGTGCCAGCAGTAATACCGTGGGGACTGAAGCTTTCTTT; CDR3 protein: CASSNTVGTEAFF
clone size: few; V gene: TRBV6-1; D gene: TRBD1; J gene: TRBJ1-6; CDR3 DNA: TGTGCCAGCAAGAGACAGGGTGGTTCACCCCTCCACTTT; CDR3 protein: CASKRQGGSPLHF
clone size: few; V gene: TRBV5-1; D gene: NA; J gene: TRBJ2-7; CDR3 DNA: TGCGCCAGCAGCACGACCGGACCGGAGCAGTACTTC; CDR3 protein: CASSTTGPEQYF
clone size: NA; V gene: TRBV4-2; D gene: NA; J gene: TRBJ2-2; CDR3 DNA: TGTGCCAGCAGCCAAGGGCGCAGTTCGAACACCGGGGAGCTGTTTTTT; CDR3 protein: CASSQGRSSNTGELFF
clone size: NA; V gene: TRBV20-1; D gene: TRBD1; J gene: TRBJ1-1; CDR3 DNA: TGCAGTGCCCCACAGGGGGTAAACACTGAAGCTTTCTTT; CDR3 protein: CSAPQGVNTEAFF
clone size: few; V gene: TRBV2; D gene: TRBD1; J gene: TRBJ2-7; CDR3 DNA: TGTGCCAGCATTCTCCGGGACAGGGCCTACGAGCAGTACTTC; CDR3 protein: CASILRDRAYEQYF
clone size: few; V gene: TRBV20-1; D gene: NA; J gene: TRBJ1-1; CDR3 DNA: TGCAGTGCCTACCAGGGAAACACTGAAGCTTTCTTT; CDR3 protein: CSAYQGNTEAFF
clone size: few; V gene: TRBV9; D gene: NA; J gene: TRBJ2-7; CDR3 DNA: TGTGCCAGCAGCGTAGGACGGGCGAGCTCCTACGAGCAGTACTTC; CDR3 protein: CASSVGRASSYEQYF
clone size: NA; V gene: TRBV7-2; D gene: TRBD1; J gene: TRBJ1-4; CDR3 DNA: TGTGCCAGCAGCTTCATCTTCTCGACAGGGAAGGAAAAACTGTTTTTT; CDR3 protein: CASSFIFSTGKEKLFF
clone size: few; V gene: TRBV27; D gene: NA; J gene: TRBJ1-2; CDR3 DNA: TGTGCCAGCAGTTCAGGGACGGTCCTCTATGGCTACACCTTC; CDR3 protein: CASSSGTVLYGYTF
clone size: NA; V gene: TRBV15; D gene: TRBD2; J gene: TRBJ2-5; CDR3 DNA: TGTGCCACCAGCAGAGGACTAGCGGGCGGACAAGAGACCCAGTACTTC; CDR3 protein: CATSRGLAGGQETQYF
clone size: NA; V gene: TRBV5-6; D gene: NA; J gene: TRBJ2-7; CDR3 DNA: TGTGCCAGCAGCCCCGGGACTCCCTCCTACGAGCAGTACTTC; CDR3 protein: CASSPGTPSYEQYF
clone size: few; V gene: TRBV5-1; D gene: TRBD2; J gene: TRBJ2-7; CDR3 DNA: TGCGCCAGCAGCTTGATCAAGGGGGGGACTAGCGCTACACCGAGCTCCTACGAGCAGTACTTC; CDR3 protein: CASSLIKGGTSATPSSYEQYF
clone size: few; V gene: TRBV20-1; D gene: TRBD2; J gene: TRBJ2-1; CDR3 DNA: TGCAGTGTGGATGAACTAGCGGTATACAATGAGCAGTTCTTC; CDR3 protein: CSVDELAVYNEQFF
clone size: few; V gene: TRBV12-3/TRBV12-4; D gene: TRBD2; J gene: TRBJ2-5; CDR3 DNA: TGTGCCAGCAGTCCTTCAGAACTAGCGGGAGGGCCGGGCTACCAAGAGACCCAGTACTTC; CDR3 protein: CASSPSELAGGPGYQETQYF
clone size: NA; V gene: TRBV20-1; D gene: NA; J gene: TRBJ2-1; CDR3 DNA: TGCAGTGCTAAGAACCGGGATCGGGGGAATGAGCAGTTCTTC; CDR3 protein: CSAKNRDRGNEQFF
clone size: NA; V gene: TRBV6-2/TRBV6-3; D gene: TRBD1; J gene: TRBJ1-4; CDR3 DNA: TGTGCCAGCAGTCTACCGGGACAGGGTCATGAAAAACTGTTTTTT; CDR3 protein: CASSLPGQGHEKLFF
clone size: few; V gene: TRBV5-1; D gene: TRBD1; J gene: TRBJ2-7; CDR3 DNA: TGCGCCAGCAGCAACCGGGACAGGGGGACCTACGAGCAGTACTTC; CDR3 protein: CASSNRDRGTYEQYF
clone size: few; V gene: TRBV12-3/TRBV12-4; D gene: TRBD1; J gene: TRBJ1-2; CDR3 DNA: TGTGCCAGCAGCCATGGACAGGCGGAAGGCTACACCTTC; CDR3 protein: CASSHGQAEGYTF
clone size: NA; V gene: TRBV9; D gene: TRBD2; J gene: TRBJ2-3; CDR3 DNA: TGTGCCAGCAGCGTGGGGACTAGCGGGGGGGCCGTGTATAAGCAGTATTTT; CDR3 protein: CASSVGTSGGAVYKQYF
clone size: NA; V gene: TRBV5-6; D gene: TRBD1; J gene: TRBJ2-1; CDR3 DNA: TGTGCCAGCAGCTGGACAGGACGGAGCTCCTACAATGAGCAGTTCTTC; CDR3 protein: CASSWTGRSSYNEQFF
clone size: NA; V gene: TRBV28; D gene: NA; J gene: TRBJ2-5; CDR3 DNA: TGTGCCAGCAGTTCCACCCTAGGACAGATAGAGACCCAGTACTTC; CDR3 protein: CASSSTLGQIETQYF
clone size: NA; V gene: TRBV20-1; D gene: NA; J gene: TRBJ2-7; CDR3 DNA: TGCAGTGCTAGAGTCTCGAACCTAGCGAGTAACTCCTACGAGCAGTACTTC; CDR3 protein: CSARVSNLASNSYEQYF
clone size: many; V gene: TRBV12-3/TRBV12-4; D gene: NA; J gene: TRBJ2-5; CDR3 DNA: TGTGCCAGCAGTTCCTTGGGCCCAGCCTACCAAGAGACCCAGTACTTC; CDR3 protein: CASSSLGPAYQETQYF
clone size: many; V gene: TRBV20-1; D gene: NA; J gene: TRBJ2-3; CDR3 DNA: TGCAGTGCCGACGGTACGGGAAAACGAGATACGCAGTATTTT; CDR3 protein: CSADGTGKRDTQYF
clone size: few; V gene: TRBV27; D gene: TRBD1; J gene: TRBJ2-7; CDR3 DNA: TGTGCCAGCAGTTCTCAGTGGACAGGGGGACTCTACGAGCAGTACTTC; CDR3 protein: CASSSQWTGGLYEQYF
clone size: NA; V gene: TRBV5-1; D gene: NA; J gene: TRBJ1-5; CDR3 DNA: TGCGCCAGCAGCCCCGGACATTTGTCGGGGCAGCCCCAGCATTTT; CDR3 protein: CASSPGHLSGQPQHF
clone size: NA; V gene: TRBV6-1; D gene: TRBD2; J gene: TRBJ2-2; CDR3 DNA: TGTGCCAGCAGCGGCGGGACTACCAACACCGGGGAGCTGTTTTTT; CDR3 protein: CASSGGTTNTGELFF
clone size: NA; V gene: TRBV6-1; D gene: TRBD2; J gene: TRBJ2-7; CDR3 DNA: TGTGCCAGCGGGACTAGCGGGGGCGGTAGCTACGAGCAGTACTTC; CDR3 protein: CASGTSGGGSYEQYF
clone size: NA; V gene: TRBV24-1; D gene: NA; J gene: TRBJ2-3; CDR3 DNA: TGTGCCACCGGGGCGGACACAGATACGCAGTATTTT; CDR3 protein: CATGADTDTQYF
clone size: many; V gene: TRBV5-1; D gene: TRBD1; J gene: TRBJ1-2; CDR3 DNA: TGCGCCAGCAGCTCGACAGGGGATGGCTACACCTTC; CDR3 protein: CASSSTGDGYTF
clone size: NA; V gene: TRBV7-9; D gene: NA; J gene: TRBJ1-1; CDR3 DNA: TGTGCCAGCAGCTTAGGATTGCGGGGTGGAACTGAAGCTTTCTTT; CDR3 protein: CASSLGLRGGTEAFF
clone size: many; V gene: TRBV29-1; D gene: NA; J gene: TRBJ1-2; CDR3 DNA: TGCAGCGTTGAGGTGGGGAGCAATGGCTACACCTTC; CDR3 protein: CSVEVGSNGYTF
clone size: few; V gene: TRBV7-9; D gene: TRBD1; J gene: TRBJ1-5; CDR3 DNA: TGTGCCAGCAGTCCACAGGGGGCAGGTAATCAGCCCCAGCATTTT; CDR3 protein: CASSPQGAGNQPQHF
clone size: NA; V gene: TRBV3-1; D gene: NA; J gene: TRBJ2-3; CDR3 DNA: TGTGCCAGCAGCCGTACGGGGGGCGGGGATACGCAGTATTTT; CDR3 protein: CASSRTGGGDTQYF
clone size: NA; V gene: TRBV7-9; D gene: NA; J gene: TRBJ1-1; CDR3 DNA: TGTGCCAGCAGCTTCCAGGGACCTACCCGAACTCACACTGAAGCTTTCTTT; CDR3 protein: CASSFQGPTRTHTEAFF
clone size: few; V gene: TRBV21-1; D gene: NA; J gene: TRBJ2-4; CDR3 DNA: TGTGCCAGCAGCAAATGGGCTGAACTAGCCAAAAACATTCAGTACTTC; CDR3 protein: CASSKWAELAKNIQYF